The 3 T cell receptor beta chains below come from one sample, sequenced in a study of blood T cell repertoires in COVID-19. TCRdb's copy holds only in-frame clones and misses some; the assay was immunoSEQ multiplex PCR. Here the sample spans some 200,000 clones, roughly four fifths being singletons. The sample was PBMCs or T cells enriched from blood (not recorded which). The receptors were sampled from a man aged 35 to 55 who had recovered from COVID-19.

This clone was recorded once. V gene TRBV2 combines with J gene TRBJ2-7; 8 positions match TRBD1. From germline, CDR1 is SNHLY and CDR2 FYNNEI. CDR3 length: 15 amino acids. V was pared by 7 bases and J by 0 bases, with 8 bases of the junction left unmatched. The CDR3 DNA sequence: TGTGCCAGCACCATTGGGGGACAGGACTCCTACGAGCAGTACTTC. It specifies CASTIGGQDSYEQYF.

V and J are TRBV7-2 and TRBJ1-2; no reliable D call. V was trimmed by 5 bases and J by 10 bases, leaving 17 bases between them. Germline CDR1 reads SGHTA; CDR2 reads FQGNSA. The CDR3 spans 13 residues. The CDR3, as DNA: TGTGCCAGCAGCGACCGCCCACAGATTATCTACACCTTC. Amino acids: CASSDRPQIIYTF. Looking up the rest from reference TRBV7-2 and TRBJ1-2 gives the full variable domain: GAGVSQSPSNKVTEKGKDVELRCDPISGHTALYWYRQSLGQGLEFLIYFQGNSAPDKSGLPSDRFSAERTGGSVSTLTIQRTQQEDSAVYLCASSDRPQIIYTFGSGTRLTVV.

The rearrangement links TRBV7-2 to TRBJ1-2; TRBD1 matches 7 bases. CDR3 size: 13 residues. Germline values: CDR1 SGHTA, CDR2 FQGNSA. Trimming took 8 bases from V and 4 from J; bases not matched to a gene: 7. The CDR3 spells CASPRGVFYGYTF. In DNA form, the CDR3 reads TGTGCCAGCCCCAGGGGGGTGTTCTATGGCTACACCTTC.